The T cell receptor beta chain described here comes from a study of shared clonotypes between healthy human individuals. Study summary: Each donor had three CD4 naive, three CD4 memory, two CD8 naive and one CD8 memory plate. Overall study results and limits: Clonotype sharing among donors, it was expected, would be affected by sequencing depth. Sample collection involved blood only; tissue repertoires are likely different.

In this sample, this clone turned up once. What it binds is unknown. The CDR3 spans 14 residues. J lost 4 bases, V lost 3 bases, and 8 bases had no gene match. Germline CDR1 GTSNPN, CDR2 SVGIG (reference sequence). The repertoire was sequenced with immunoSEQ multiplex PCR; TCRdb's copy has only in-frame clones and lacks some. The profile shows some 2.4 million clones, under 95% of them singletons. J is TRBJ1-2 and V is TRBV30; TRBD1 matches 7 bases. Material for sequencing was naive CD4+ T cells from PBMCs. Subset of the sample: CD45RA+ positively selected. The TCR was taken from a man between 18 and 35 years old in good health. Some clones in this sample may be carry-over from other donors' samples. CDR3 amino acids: CAWRWQGVAYGYTF. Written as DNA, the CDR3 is TGTGCCTGGAGGTGGCAGGGGGTGGCCTATGGCTACACCTTC.